The entry below gives a single T cell receptor (beta chain) sequence along with its context. Its antigen is unknown. CD45RO-negative, CCR7-selected cells formed the naive CD8 fraction, which excluded terminally differentiated effector memory CD45RA+ cells. The entry originates in a study of shared clonotypes between healthy human individuals. Study findings and constraints: Larger estimated richness was generally recorded for naive subsets relative to memory subsets. Relative to their counterparts shared across all four donors, non-shared clonotypes exhibited diminished generation probabilities.

V gave up 0 bases and J gave up 4 bases, with 10 bases separating them. The CDR3 totals 14 residues. CDR1 SGDLS and CDR2 YYNGEE come from the germline V gene. The authors' processing: ImmunoSEQ sequences covered only the junction and lacked quality scores; filtering therefore differed. Repertoires were generated with immunoSEQ multiplex PCR, while TCRdb's copy carries only in-frame clones and drops some. That table is the source of V, J and clone size, and D and trimming were worked out from the DNA. The repertoire holds some 2.1 million clones, with around 93% as singletons. The sequence was collected from a man between 18 and 35 years old in good health. Some clones in this sample may be carry-over from other donors' samples. The source material was naive CD8+ T cells from PBMCs. J is TRBJ1-1 and V is TRBV9, with D possibly TRBD1 on 5 matching bases. This chain's CDR3 is CASSVAWDVTEAFF. The CDR3 DNA reads TGTGCCAGCAGCGTAGCCTGGGACGTCACTGAAGCTTTCTTT. The full variable domain, completed using reference TRBV9 and TRBJ1-1, is DSGVTQTPKHLITATGQRVTLRCSPRSGDLSVYWYQQSLDQGLQFLIQYYNGEERAKGNILERFSAQQFPDLHSELNLSSLELGDSALYFCASSVAWDVTEAFFGQGTRLTVV.